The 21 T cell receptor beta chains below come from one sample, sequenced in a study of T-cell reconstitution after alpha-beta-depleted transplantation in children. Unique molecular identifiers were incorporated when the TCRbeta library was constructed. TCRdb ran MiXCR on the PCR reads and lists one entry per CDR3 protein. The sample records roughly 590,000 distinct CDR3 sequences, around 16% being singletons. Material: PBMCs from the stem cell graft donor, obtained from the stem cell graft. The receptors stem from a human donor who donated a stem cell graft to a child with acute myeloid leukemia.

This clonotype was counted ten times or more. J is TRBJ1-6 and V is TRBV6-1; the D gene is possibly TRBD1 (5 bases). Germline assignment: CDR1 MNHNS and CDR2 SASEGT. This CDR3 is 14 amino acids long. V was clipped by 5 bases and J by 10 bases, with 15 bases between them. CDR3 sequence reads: CASSPRVGESPLHF. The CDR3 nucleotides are TGTGCCAGCAGTCCCAGGGTGGGGGAATCACCCCTCCACTTT.

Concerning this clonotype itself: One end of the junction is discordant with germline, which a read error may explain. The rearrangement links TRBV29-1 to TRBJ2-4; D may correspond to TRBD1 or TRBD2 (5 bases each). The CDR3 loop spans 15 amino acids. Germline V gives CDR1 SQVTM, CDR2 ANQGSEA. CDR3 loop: CSVRDGGLAKNFQYF. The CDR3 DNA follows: TGCAGCGTTAGGGACGGTGGTTTAGCCAAAAACTTTCAGTACTTC.

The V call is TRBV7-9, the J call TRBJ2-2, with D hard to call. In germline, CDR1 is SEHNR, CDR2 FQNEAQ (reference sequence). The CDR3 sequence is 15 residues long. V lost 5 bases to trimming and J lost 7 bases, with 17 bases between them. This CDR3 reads CASSPGRTYDGELFF. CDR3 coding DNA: TGTGCCAGCAGCCCGGGCCGGACGTACGACGGGGAGCTGTTTTTT.

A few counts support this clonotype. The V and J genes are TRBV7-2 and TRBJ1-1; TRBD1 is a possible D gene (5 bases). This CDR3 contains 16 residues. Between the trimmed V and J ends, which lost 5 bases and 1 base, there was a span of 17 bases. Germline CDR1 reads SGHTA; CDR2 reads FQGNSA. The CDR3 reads CASSPIRPTANTEAFF. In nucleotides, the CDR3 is TGTGCCAGCAGCCCTATCCGCCCGACAGCGAACACTGAAGCTTTCTTT.

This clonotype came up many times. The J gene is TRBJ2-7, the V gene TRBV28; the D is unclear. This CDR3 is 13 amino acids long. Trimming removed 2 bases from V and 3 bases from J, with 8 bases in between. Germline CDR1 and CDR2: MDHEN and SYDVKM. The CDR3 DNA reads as TGTGCCAGCAGTTTACCTGGCAGCTACGAGCAGTACGTC. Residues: CASSLPGSYEQYV.

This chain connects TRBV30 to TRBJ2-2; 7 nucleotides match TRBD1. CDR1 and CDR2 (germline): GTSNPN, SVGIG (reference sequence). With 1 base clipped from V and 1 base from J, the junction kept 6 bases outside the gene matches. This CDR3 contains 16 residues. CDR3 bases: TGTGCCTGGAGTGCTTACTGGACAGGGAACACCGGGGAGCTGTTTTTT. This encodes CAWSAYWTGNTGELFF.

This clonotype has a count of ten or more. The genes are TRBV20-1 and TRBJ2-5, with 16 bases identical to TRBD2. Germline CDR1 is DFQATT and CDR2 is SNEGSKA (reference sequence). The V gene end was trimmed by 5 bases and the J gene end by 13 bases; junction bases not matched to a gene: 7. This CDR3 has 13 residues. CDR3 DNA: TGCAGTGCTGTCCCGGGACTAGCGGGGGGGTCGTACTTC. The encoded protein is CSAVPGLAGGSYF.

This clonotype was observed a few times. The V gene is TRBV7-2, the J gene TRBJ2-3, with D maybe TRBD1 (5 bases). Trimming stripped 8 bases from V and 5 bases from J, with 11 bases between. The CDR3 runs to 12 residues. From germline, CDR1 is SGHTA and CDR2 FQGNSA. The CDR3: CASGARIDTQYF. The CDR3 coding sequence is TGTGCCAGCGGGGCTCGAATAGATACGCAGTATTTT. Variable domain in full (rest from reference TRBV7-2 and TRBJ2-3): GAGVSQSPSNKVTEKGKDVELRCDPISGHTALYWYRQSLGQGLEFLIYFQGNSAPDKSGLPSDRFSAERTGGSVSTLTIQRTQQEDSAVYLCASGARIDTQYFGPGTRLTVL.

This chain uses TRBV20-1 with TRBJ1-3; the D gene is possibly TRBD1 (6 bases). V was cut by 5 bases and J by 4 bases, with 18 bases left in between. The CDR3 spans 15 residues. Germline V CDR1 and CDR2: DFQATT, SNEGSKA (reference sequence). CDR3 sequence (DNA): TGCAGTGCTGACCGGGACACCGGCTCCGGAAACACCATATATTTT. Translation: CSADRDTGSGNTIYF.

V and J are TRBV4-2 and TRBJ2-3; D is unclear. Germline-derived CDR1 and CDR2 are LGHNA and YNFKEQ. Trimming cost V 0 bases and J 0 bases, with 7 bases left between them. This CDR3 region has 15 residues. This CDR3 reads CASSQDHRSTDTQYF. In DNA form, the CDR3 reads TGTGCCAGCAGCCAAGATCATCGCAGCACAGATACGCAGTATTTT.

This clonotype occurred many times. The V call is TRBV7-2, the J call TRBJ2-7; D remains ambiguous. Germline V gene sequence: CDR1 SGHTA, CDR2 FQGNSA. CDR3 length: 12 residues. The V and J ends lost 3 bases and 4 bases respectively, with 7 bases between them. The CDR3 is CASSFLPYEQYF. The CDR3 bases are TGTGCCAGCAGCTTCCTCCCATACGAGCAGTACTTC.

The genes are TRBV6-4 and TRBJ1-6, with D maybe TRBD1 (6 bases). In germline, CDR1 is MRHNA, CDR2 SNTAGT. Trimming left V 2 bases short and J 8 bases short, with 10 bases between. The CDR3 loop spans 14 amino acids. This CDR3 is CASSDQGRYSPLHF. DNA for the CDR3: TGTGCCAGCAGTGACCAGGGGCGCTATTCACCCCTCCACTTT.

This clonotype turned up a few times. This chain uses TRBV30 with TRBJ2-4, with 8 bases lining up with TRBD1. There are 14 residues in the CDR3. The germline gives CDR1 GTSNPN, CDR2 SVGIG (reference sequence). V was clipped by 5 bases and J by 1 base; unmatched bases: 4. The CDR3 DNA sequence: TGTGCCTGGGTGGACAGGGCCGCCAAAAACATTCAGTACTTC. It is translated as CAWVDRAAKNIQYF.

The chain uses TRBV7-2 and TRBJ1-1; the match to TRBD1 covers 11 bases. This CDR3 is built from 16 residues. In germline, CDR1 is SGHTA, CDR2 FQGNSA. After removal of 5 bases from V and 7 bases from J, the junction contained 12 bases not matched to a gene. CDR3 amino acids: CASSKGQGGIMGEAFF. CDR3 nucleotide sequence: TGTGCCAGCAGCAAGGGACAGGGGGGGATAATGGGTGAAGCTTTCTTT.

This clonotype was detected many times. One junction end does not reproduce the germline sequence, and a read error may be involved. The DNA for the CDR3 is TGTGCCAGCAGCCCGCTTCATTCCCCGGGACGGCACTACTTT. This gives the protein CASSPLHSPGRHYF. This chain uses TRBV7-2 with TRBJ1-6, with D possibly TRBD1 on 5 matching bases. CDR3 size: 14 residues. CDR1 and CDR2 (germline): SGHTA, FQGNSA. Based on the CDR3 plus reference TRBV7-2 and TRBJ1-6, the full variable domain is GAGVSQSPSNKVTEKGKDVELRCDPISGHTALYWYRQSLGQGLEFLIYFQGNSAPDKSGLPSDRFSAERTGGSVSTLTIQRTQQEDSAVYLCASSPLHSPGRHYFGNGTRLTVT.

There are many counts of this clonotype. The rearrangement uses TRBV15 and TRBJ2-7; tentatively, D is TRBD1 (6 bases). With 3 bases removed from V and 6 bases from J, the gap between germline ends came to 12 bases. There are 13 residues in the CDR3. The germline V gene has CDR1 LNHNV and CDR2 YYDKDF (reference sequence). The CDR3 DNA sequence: TGTGCCACCAGCAGCACAGGGTCACCCGAGCAGTACTTC. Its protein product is CATSSTGSPEQYF.

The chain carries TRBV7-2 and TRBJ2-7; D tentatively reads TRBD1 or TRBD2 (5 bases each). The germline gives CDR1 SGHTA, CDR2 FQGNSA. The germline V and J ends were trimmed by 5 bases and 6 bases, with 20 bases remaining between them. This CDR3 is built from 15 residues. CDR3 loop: CASSIGTRPSGEQYF. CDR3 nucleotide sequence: TGTGCCAGCAGCATCGGGACGCGCCCATCAGGCGAGCAGTACTTC.

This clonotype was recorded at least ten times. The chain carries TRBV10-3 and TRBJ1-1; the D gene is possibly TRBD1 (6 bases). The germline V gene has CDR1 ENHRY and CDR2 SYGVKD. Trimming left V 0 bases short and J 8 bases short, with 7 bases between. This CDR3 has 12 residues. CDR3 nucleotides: TGTGCCATCAGTGAGTCGACAGGAGAAGCTTTCTTT. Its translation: CAISESTGEAFF.

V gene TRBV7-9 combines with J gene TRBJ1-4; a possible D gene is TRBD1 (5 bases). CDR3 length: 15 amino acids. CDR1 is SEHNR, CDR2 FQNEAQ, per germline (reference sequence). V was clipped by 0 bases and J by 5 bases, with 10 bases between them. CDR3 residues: CASSLASQGNEKLFF. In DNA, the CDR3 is TGTGCCAGCAGCTTAGCCTCTCAGGGAAATGAAAAACTGTTTTTT. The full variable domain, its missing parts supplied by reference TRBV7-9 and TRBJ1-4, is DTGVSQNPRHKITKRGQNVTFRCDPISEHNRLYWYRQTLGQGPEFLTYFQNEAQLEKSRLLSDRFSAERPKGSFSTLEIQRTEQGDSAMYLCASSLASQGNEKLFFGSGTQLSVL.

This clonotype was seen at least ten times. The chain's CDR3 is CSVELWTMTGLEQYF. The CDR3 nucleotides are TGCAGCGTTGAGCTCTGGACCATGACTGGACTCGAGCAGTACTTC. This chain joins TRBV29-1 and TRBJ2-7, with a possible D match to TRBD2 (5 bases). The length of the CDR3 is 15 residues. Germline loops: CDR1 SQVTM, CDR2 ANQGSEA. Trimming left V 3 bases short and J 6 bases short, with 21 bases between.

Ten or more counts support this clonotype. CDR3 loop: CSARGPGAYTEAFF. The CDR3 DNA reads TGCAGTGCTAGAGGCCCCGGGGCATACACTGAAGCTTTCTTT. The V and J genes are TRBV20-1 and TRBJ1-1, with a tentative D call TRBD1 (5 bases). Germline lookup yields CDR1 DFQATT and CDR2 SNEGSKA (reference sequence). Trimming removed 1 base from V and 3 bases from J, with 12 bases in between. CDR3 size: 14 residues.